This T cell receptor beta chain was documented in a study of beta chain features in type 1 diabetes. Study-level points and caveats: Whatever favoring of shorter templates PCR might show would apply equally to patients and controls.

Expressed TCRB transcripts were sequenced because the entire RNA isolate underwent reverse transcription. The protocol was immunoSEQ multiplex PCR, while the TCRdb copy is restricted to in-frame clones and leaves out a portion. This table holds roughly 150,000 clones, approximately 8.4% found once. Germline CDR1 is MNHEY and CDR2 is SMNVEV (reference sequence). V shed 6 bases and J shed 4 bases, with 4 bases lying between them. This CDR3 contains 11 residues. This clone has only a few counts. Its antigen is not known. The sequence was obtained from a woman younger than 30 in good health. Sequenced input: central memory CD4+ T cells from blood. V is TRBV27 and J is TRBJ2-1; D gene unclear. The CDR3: CASSLYNEQFF. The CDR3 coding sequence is TGTGCCAGCAGCCTTTACAATGAGCAGTTCTTC.